What follows are 11 T cell receptor beta chains derived from one specimen sequenced in a study of blood T cells in healthy people across ages. Alongside a J-beta primer mix, a sample-barcoded 5' primer served in a second PCR lasting about 7 to 12 cycles. TCRdb processed the 5' RACE reads anew with MiXCR; each CDR3 protein has one entry. The table includes almost 800,000 distinct CDR3 sequences, nearly 60% detected once. Sequenced material: blood. These receptors originate from a man younger than 45 in good health.

The chain couples TRBV6-6 to TRBJ2-1; maybe TRBD2 (6 bases). Germline V gene data show CDR1 as MNHNY and CDR2 as SVGAGI (reference sequence). V lost 2 bases and J 1 base, leaving 12 bases between the germline ends. This CDR3 is built from 16 residues. DNA of the CDR3: TGTGCCAGCAGTTACCCCCGGGCGGGGTCCTACAATGAGCAGTTCTTC. This gives the protein CASSYPRAGSYNEQFF.

The chain uses TRBV27 and TRBJ2-5; 7 positions match TRBD1. The CDR3 consists of 11 residues. The germline gives CDR1 MNHEY, CDR2 SMNVEV (reference sequence). The V gene end was trimmed by 8 bases and the J gene end by 13 bases; junction bases not matched to a gene: 10. The CDR3 spells CASSEGAALYF. CDR3 DNA sequence: TGTGCCAGCTCCGAGGGGGCCGCCTTGTACTTC.

The chain carries TRBV6-1 and TRBJ2-5; D is uncertain. The CDR3 is 11 residues long. V was pared by 4 bases and J by 11 bases, with 11 bases between. Germline V CDR1 and CDR2: MNHNS, SASEGT. The CDR3 nucleotides read TGTGCCAGCAGTGGAAAGTCGGTGCAGTACTTC. Translating gives CASSGKSVQYF.

This clonotype appeared once. The V call is TRBV3-1, the J call TRBJ2-2; 15 nucleotides agree with TRBD2. The CDR3 is made up of 17 amino acids. Germline assignment: CDR1 LGHDT and CDR2 YNNKEL (reference sequence). The trim removed 4 bases at V and 5 bases at J, leaving 5 bases unmatched. The CDR3 spells CASSLGTSGRSTGELFF. The CDR3 DNA is TGTGCCAGCAGCCTCGGGACTAGCGGGAGGAGTACCGGGGAGCTGTTTTTT. Together with reference TRBV3-1 and TRBJ2-2, the CDR3 gives the full variable domain: DTAVSQTPKYLVTQMGNDKSIKCEQNLGHDTMYWYKQDSKKFLKIMFSYNNKELIINETVPNRFSPKSPDKAHLNLHINSLELGDSAVYFCASSLGTSGRSTGELFFGEGSRLTVL.

This clonotype was observed a few times. This chain links TRBV30 with TRBJ2-7; 8 bases align to TRBD1. Germline CDR1 reads GTSNPN; CDR2 reads SVGIG (reference sequence). The V and J ends lost 3 bases and 3 bases, in that order; junction bases with no gene match: 4. The CDR3 contains 13 residues. The CDR3 DNA follows: TGTGCCTGGAGGGGGACAGGCTTCTACGAGCAGTACTTC. This codes for CAWRGTGFYEQYF.

This clonotype was picked up many times. The genes are TRBV7-9 and TRBJ2-7; TRBD1 agrees at 7 bases. The CDR3 extends over 14 amino acids. The V gene's germline CDR1 is SEHNR and CDR2 FQNEAQ (reference sequence). The V segment lost 5 bases and the J segment 4 bases; nucleotides outside the gene matches: 8. CDR3 bases: TGTGCCAGCAGCCCCGGGGACAGATTTTACGAGCAGTACTTC. It encodes CASSPGDRFYEQYF. Full variable domain (outside the CDR3, taken from reference TRBV7-9 and TRBJ2-7): DTGVSQNPRHKITKRGQNVTFRCDPISEHNRLYWYRQTLGQGPEFLTYFQNEAQLEKSRLLSDRFSAERPKGSFSTLEIQRTEQGDSAMYLCASSPGDRFYEQYFGPGTRLTVT.

The J gene is TRBJ1-2, the V gene TRBV7-9, with TRBD1 as a possible D gene (5 bases). V dropped 4 bases and J dropped 4 bases, with 13 bases sitting between them. This CDR3 is 14 amino acids long. Germline V gives CDR1 SEHNR, CDR2 FQNEAQ (reference sequence). The CDR3 sequence is CASSSPGALYGYTF. DNA for the CDR3: TGTGCCAGCAGCTCCCCCGGGGCCCTCTATGGCTACACCTTC. Full variable domain (missing parts from reference TRBV7-9 and TRBJ1-2): DTGVSQNPRHKITKRGQNVTFRCDPISEHNRLYWYRQTLGQGPEFLTYFQNEAQLEKSRLLSDRFSAERPKGSFSTLEIQRTEQGDSAMYLCASSSPGALYGYTFGSGTRLTVV.

This clonotype was recorded a few times. This chain joins TRBV7-2 and TRBJ2-3; 7 nucleotides line up with TRBD2. The V gene's germline CDR1 is SGHTA and CDR2 FQGNSA. After removal of 7 bases from V and 1 base from J, the junction contained 8 bases not matched to a gene. The CDR3 has 15 residues. The CDR3 region is CASTFNAGGTDTQYF. CDR3 coding DNA: TGTGCCAGCACCTTCAACGCGGGGGGCACAGATACGCAGTATTTT.

The chain employs TRBV20-1 and TRBJ2-7; perhaps TRBD1 as D (8 bases). V was trimmed by 7 bases and J by 5 bases, leaving 18 bases between them. The V gene's germline CDR1 is DFQATT and CDR2 SNEGSKA (reference sequence). The length of the CDR3 is 13 residues. CDR3 bases: TGCAGTGGCTCCGGGGGGACAGGAAACGAGCAGTACTTC. Translation gives CSGSGGTGNEQYF.

J is TRBJ2-5 and V is TRBV12-3 or TRBV12-4; D is unresolved. The CDR3 covers 14 residues. V was pared by 3 bases and J by 5 bases, with 13 bases between. This CDR3 reads CASSLLKGKETQYF. CDR3 in DNA: TGTGCCAGCAGTTTGCTGAAGGGCAAGGAGACCCAGTACTTC.

The chain uses TRBV6-2 or TRBV6-3 and TRBJ2-1; 8 bases fit TRBD2. The CDR3 has 14 amino acids. With 10 bases clipped from V and 7 bases from J, the junction kept 12 bases outside the gene matches. Germline loops: CDR1 MNHEY, CDR2 SVGEGT. CDR3 nucleotides: TGTGCCATAGGCAGCGGTAGCGGGAAAAATGAGCAGTTCTTC. It specifies CAIGSGSGKNEQFF.